The clone carrying this TCR beta chain came up a few times. The data derive from a study of blood T cell repertoires in COVID-19. Study-level information: COVID-19 samples, acute and convalescent, were from the United States, Italy and Spain. PBMCs, B-cell-depleted T cells, or T cells provided the cDNA or gDNA that made up the material.

The CDR3 is 13 residues long. Per germline, CDR1 SGHVS and CDR2 FQNEAQ. Trimming left V 1 base short and J 4 bases short, with 7 bases between. How the authors handled the data: Counts of nucleated cells, estimated from reference gene primer amplification, were obtained. Profiled with immunoSEQ multiplex PCR; TCRdb holds only in-frame clones, not every one. V and J calls plus clone size are reproduced from that table; the DNA served to infer D and trimming. The sample contains about 200,000 clones, approximately 86% of which appear only once. Participants were aged about 18 to 90 years, lived in 24 US areas, and enrolled virtually.

The source material was PBMCs or T cells enriched from blood (not recorded which). The genes are TRBV7-8 and TRBJ1-1; D gene uncertain. This sequence originates from a woman aged 55-75 years with acute COVID-19. DNA of the CDR3: TGTGCCAGCAGCTTAGTTTCGTCCACTGAAGCTTTCTTT. This codes for CASSLVSSTEAFF.